What follows are 21 T cell receptor beta chains derived from one specimen sequenced in a study of blood T cell repertoires in COVID-19. The table came from immunoSEQ multiplex PCR; TCRdb's copy has only in-frame clones and leaves some out. The sample consists of just over 650,000 clones, 80% to 90% of them appearing once. The sequencing input was peripheral blood. The source is a young woman with acute or convalescent COVID-19.

V is TRBV19 and J is TRBJ1-1; TRBD1 matches 9 bases. This CDR3 is 14 amino acids long. The germline V gene encodes CDR1 LNHDA and CDR2 SQIVND (reference sequence). V was pared by 11 bases and J by 3 bases, with 10 bases of the junction left unmatched. The CDR3 loop is CALRQGGADTEAFF. The CDR3 nucleotides read TGTGCCCTCCGACAGGGGGGAGCGGACACTGAAGCTTTCTTT.

J is TRBJ2-7 and V is TRBV4-1; TRBD2 matches 13 bases. The CDR3 contains 15 residues. Germline lookup yields CDR1 MGHRA and CDR2 YSYEKL. V lost 4 bases, J lost 5 bases, and 5 bases stayed unmatched. CDR3 in amino acids: CASSRDGLAGDEQYF. CDR3 DNA: TGCGCCAGCAGCCGAGATGGACTAGCGGGGGACGAGCAGTACTTC.

J is TRBJ1-4 and V is TRBV28; 8 positions agree with TRBD1. Germline CDR1 is MDHEN and CDR2 is SYDVKM. This CDR3 comprises 15 residues. V shed 6 bases, J shed 4 bases, and the junction held 7 bases outside the gene matches. The CDR3 sequence: CASRTYGQGNEKLFF. The CDR3 DNA reads as TGTGCCAGCAGAACCTATGGACAGGGTAATGAAAAACTGTTTTTT.

The chain employs TRBV4-3 and TRBJ2-7, with TRBD1 as a possible D gene (6 bases). The V gene lost 0 bases and the J gene lost 1 base, with 19 bases spanning the gap. Germline V gene lookup returns CDR1 LGHNA and CDR2 YSLEER. The CDR3 totals 18 residues. CDR3 residues: CASSQDRTGHHISYEQYF. Here the CDR3 DNA reads TGCGCCAGCAGCCAAGATCGGACGGGACACCACATTTCCTACGAGCAGTACTTC.

The chain carries TRBV5-1 and TRBJ1-2, with 9 nucleotides matching TRBD1. Per the germline V gene, CDR1 is SGHRS and CDR2 is YFSETQ. V was pared by 4 bases and J by 3 bases, with 4 bases of the junction left unmatched. This CDR3 is 14 amino acids long. As DNA, the CDR3 is TGCGCCAGCAGCCCGGGACAGGGAGACTATGGCTACACCTTC. This translates into CASSPGQGDYGYTF.

The chain links TRBV3-1 (or the pseudogene TRBV3-2) to TRBJ1-6; the D gene is possibly TRBD1 (5 bases). The CDR3 totals 15 residues. Between the trimmed V and J ends, which lost 3 bases and 9 bases, there was a span of 15 bases. Germline V gene data show CDR1 as LGHDT and CDR2 as YNNKEL (reference sequence). The CDR3 nucleotides read TGTGCCAGCAGCCAGGGACTTGAAAGTACTTCACCCCTCCACTTT. Protein sequence: CASSQGLESTSPLHF.

This clone has more than one count but fewer than ten. This chain uses TRBV11-3 with TRBJ1-3; D is ambiguous. The germline CDR1 and CDR2 sequences are SGHNT and YENEEA. Trimming stripped 1 base from V and 4 bases from J, with 8 bases between. The length of the CDR3 is 14 residues. The CDR3 region has the DNA TGTGCCAGCAGCTTAGGGTCGAGAGGAAACACCATATATTTT. Encoded protein: CASSLGSRGNTIYF.

The chain employs TRBV7-2 and TRBJ2-3, with TRBD2 identical over 10 bases. V was pared by 3 bases and J by 3 bases, with 6 bases of the junction left unmatched. Germline V gene lookup returns CDR1 SGHTA and CDR2 FQGNSA. The CDR3 is 16 amino acids. The CDR3 DNA reads TGTGCCAGCAGCTTTGGTAGCGGGGGGACTACAGATACGCAGTATTTT. Protein: CASSFGSGGTTDTQYF.

The rearrangement joins TRBV2 to TRBJ2-7, with D uncertain. This CDR3 spans 15 amino acids. The V gene's germline CDR1 is SNHLY and CDR2 FYNNEI. V was shortened by 8 bases and J by 0 bases, with 17 bases between the two germline ends. CDR3 amino acids: CASVHEQAPSYEQYF. For the CDR3, the DNA is TGTGCCAGCGTACACGAGCAGGCCCCCTCCTACGAGCAGTACTTC.

For this clone: Other DNA variants within this sample encode the same CDR3. The chain employs TRBV19 and TRBJ1-6, with 10 bases fitting TRBD1. The CDR3 runs to 15 residues. The J segment lost 7 bases and the V segment lost 1 base, leaving 1 base of the junction unmatched. Germline loops: CDR1 LNHDA, CDR2 SQIVND (reference sequence). The CDR3: CASSIVGQGNSPLHF. The CDR3 DNA is TGTGCCAGTAGTATAGTGGGACAGGGGAATTCACCCCTCCACTTT.

This chain connects TRBV7-2 to TRBJ1-1; TRBD1 matches at 8 bases. This CDR3 spans 15 amino acids. Per the germline V gene, CDR1 is SGHTA and CDR2 is FQGNSA. After removal of 5 bases from V and 1 base from J, the junction contained 6 bases not matched to a gene. The CDR3 DNA sequence: TGTGCCAGCAGCCAACGGACAGGGAAGAACACTGAAGCTTTCTTT. Amino acid sequence: CASSQRTGKNTEAFF.

The rearrangement joins TRBV5-8 to TRBJ1-3; TRBD1 is a possible D gene (5 bases). This CDR3 region has 15 residues. CDR1 and CDR2 (germline): SGHTS, YDEGEE. V lost 6 bases and J 3 bases, leaving 16 bases between the germline ends. CDR3 in amino acids: CASITLGGSGNTIYF. CDR3 DNA: TGTGCCAGCATCACTCTGGGGGGGAGTGGAAACACCATATATTTT.

Only a few counts were recorded for this clone. Other DNA sequences in the same sample also yield this CDR3. CDR3: CASSLEGGNTEAFF. The CDR3 coding sequence is TGCGCCAGCAGCTTGGAAGGGGGGAACACTGAAGCTTTCTTT. This chain links TRBV5-1 with TRBJ1-1; tentatively, D is TRBD1 (6 bases). Germline V gene data show CDR1 as SGHRS and CDR2 as YFSETQ. The CDR3 length is 14 residues. V was trimmed by 0 bases and J by 1 base, leaving 7 bases between them.

J is TRBJ1-1 and V is TRBV4-2; unclear D gene. Trimming took off 1 base at V and 0 bases at J, with 6 bases between the two ends. The CDR3 is made up of 14 amino acids. In germline, CDR1 is LGHNA, CDR2 YNFKEQ. CDR3 nucleotides: TGTGCCAGCAGCCAAGTGGCAGTGAACACTGAAGCTTTCTTT. This codes for CASSQVAVNTEAFF.

Here the CDR3 reads CASRGTTDEQYF. Written as DNA, the CDR3 is TGTGCCAGCAGAGGGACTACAGACGAGCAGTACTTC. The gene calls are TRBV7-9 and TRBJ2-7, with 7 bases that match TRBD2. CDR1 SEHNR and CDR2 FQNEAQ come from the germline V gene (reference sequence). The CDR3 covers 12 residues. The trim removed 6 bases at V and 5 bases at J, leaving 4 bases unmatched.

This chain joins TRBV6-5 and TRBJ1-2; D unresolved. The germline V and J ends were trimmed by 6 bases and 3 bases, with 5 bases remaining between them. The germline CDR1 and CDR2 sequences are MNHEY and SVGAGI. The CDR3 runs to 11 residues. The CDR3 region is CASSLYYGYTF. DNA for the CDR3: TGTGCCAGCAGCCTCTACTATGGCTACACCTTC.

V is TRBV29-1 and J is TRBJ2-2; D is uncertain. Trimming took off 6 bases at V and 7 bases at J, with 12 bases between the two ends. Germline V CDR1 and CDR2: SQVTM, ANQGSEA. The CDR3 is 12 amino acids. In nucleotides, the CDR3 is TGCAGCGTCCGGGTTGGTGGCGGGGAGCTGTTTTTT. Translating gives CSVRVGGGELFF.

This clone was recorded once. The rearrangement uses TRBV29-1 and TRBJ1-2; D is unclear. Per germline, CDR1 SQVTM and CDR2 ANQGSEA. The CDR3 consists of 10 residues. This chain's CDR3 is CSCSGYGYTF. In DNA, the CDR3 is TGCAGTTGCTCAGGCTATGGCTACACCTTC.

On this clone itself: The same CDR3 also results from other DNA sequences found in this sample. The chain recombines TRBV11-2 with TRBJ2-7; D not certain. The CDR3 has 11 amino acids. The germline V gene encodes CDR1 SGHAT and CDR2 FQNNGV. V dropped 1 base and J dropped 4 bases, with 2 bases sitting between them. Here the CDR3 reads CASSLAYEQYF. The CDR3 region has the DNA TGTGCCAGCAGCTTAGCATACGAGCAGTACTTC.

Here the CDR3 reads CASSIGTPLRGRDSPLHF. The CDR3 region has the DNA TGTGCCAGTAGTATCGGAACCCCCCTCAGGGGAAGGGATTCACCCCTCCACTTT. This chain connects TRBV19 to TRBJ1-6, with D perhaps matching TRBD1 (6 bases). This CDR3 has 18 residues. The V end was cut by 3 bases, the J end by 8 bases, with 23 bases between. Germline CDR1 LNHDA, CDR2 SQIVND (reference sequence).

The chain carries TRBV9 and TRBJ1-6, with TRBD1 matching over 7 bases. The CDR3 spans 12 residues. The junction had 0 bases not matched to a gene; V was cut back by 7 bases and J by 5 bases. Germline V lookup: CDR1 SGDLS, CDR2 YYNGEE. CDR3 coding DNA: TGTGCCAGCGGACAGGATAATTCACCCCTCCACTTT. Translation gives CASGQDNSPLHF. Full variable domain (missing parts from reference TRBV9 and TRBJ1-6): DSGVTQTPKHLITATGQRVTLRCSPRSGDLSVYWYQQSLDQGLQFLIQYYNGEERAKGNILERFSAQQFPDLHSELNLSSLELGDSALYFCASGQDNSPLHFGNGTRLTVT.